The clone carrying this TCR beta chain has ten or more counts. Antigen: not known. The CDR3 runs to 13 residues. From germline, CDR1 is MNHEY and CDR2 SMNVEV (reference sequence). V shed 5 bases and J shed 5 bases, with 10 bases lying between them. The data originate from a study of identical twins. General study results and limits: In monozygotic twins, models underestimated the sharing of out-of-frame TCR alpha.

Unique molecular identifiers were present on cDNA, and template switching added a universal primer site. TCRdb itself ran the 5' RACE reads through MiXCR, one entry per CDR3 protein. Of about 570,000 distinct CDR3 sequences listed, approximately 10% were seen once; the top ten hold under 3%. These data were likewise used in another study, on yellow fever vaccine responses in identical twins.

The sequence was collected from a woman under 30 in good health. Sample: PBMCs. The gene calls are TRBV27 and TRBJ1-5; D may be TRBD1 (6 bases). CDR3 sequence (DNA): TGTGCCAGCAGTAGGGACATCTATCAGCCCCAGCATTTT. It specifies CASSRDIYQPQHF.